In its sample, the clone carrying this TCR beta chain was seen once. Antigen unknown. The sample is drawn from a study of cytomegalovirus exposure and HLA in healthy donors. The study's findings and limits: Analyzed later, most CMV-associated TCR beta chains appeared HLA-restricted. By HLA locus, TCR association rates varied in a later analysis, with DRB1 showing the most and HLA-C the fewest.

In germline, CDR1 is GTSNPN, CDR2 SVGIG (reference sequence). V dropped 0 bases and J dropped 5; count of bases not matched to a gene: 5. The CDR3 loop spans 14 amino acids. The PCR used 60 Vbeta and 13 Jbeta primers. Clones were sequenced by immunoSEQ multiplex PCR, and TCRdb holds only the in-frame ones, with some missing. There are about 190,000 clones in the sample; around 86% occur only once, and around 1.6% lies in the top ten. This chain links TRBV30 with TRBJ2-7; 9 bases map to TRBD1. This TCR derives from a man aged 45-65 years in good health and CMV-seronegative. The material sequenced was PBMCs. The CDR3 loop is CAWSVRDRVHEQYF. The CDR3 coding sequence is TGTGCCTGGAGTGTCCGGGACAGGGTCCACGAGCAGTACTTC. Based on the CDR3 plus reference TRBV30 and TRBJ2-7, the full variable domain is SQTIHQWPATLVQPVGSPLSLECTVEGTSNPNLYWYRQAAGRGLQLLFYSVGIGQISSEVPQNLSASRPQDRQFILSSKKLLLSDSGFYLCAWSVRDRVHEQYFGPGTRLTVT.